This TCR beta chain was sequenced in a study of vaccination effects on CD4 cells after COVID-19. With the ViraFEST assay, the study expanded antigen-specific CD4+ T cells using viral peptide pools, then sequenced them. At the end of 9 to 11 days of culture, CD4+ T cells were isolated. As their vaccination, participants received two doses of either BNT162b2 or mRNA-1273. Using immunoSEQ multiplex PCR, the repertoire was profiled, and TCRdb retains in-frame clones only, with some absent. The table has 80,000 to 95,000 clones, roughly 80% seen once. Concerning this clone itself: What it binds is unknown.

The J segment lost 0 bases and the V segment lost 2 bases, leaving 4 bases of the junction unmatched. This CDR3 has 15 amino acids. Germline V gene sequence: CDR1 GTSNPN, CDR2 SVGIG (reference sequence). The sequenced sample was CD4+ T cells from PBMCs cultured with HCoV-OC43 spike peptides, obtained after COVID-19 vaccination. This sample's subset: HCoV-OC43 spike overlapping peptide pool stimulation. This clonotype originated in a human donor who received a COVID-19 vaccine. This chain links TRBV30 with TRBJ2-3, with 8 nucleotides matching TRBD2. CDR3 nucleotide sequence: TGTGCCTGGAGTAGGGCTAGCGGGAGCACAGATACGCAGTATTTT. This translates into CAWSRASGSTDTQYF.